This is a list of T cell receptor beta chains from one sample in a study of shared clonotypes between healthy human individuals. TCRdb's table, derived via immunoSEQ multiplex PCR, lists solely in-frame clones and lacks some. This sample has 500,000 or so clones, with about 96% found just once. Input material: naive CD4+ T cells sorted from blood. These receptors came from a woman aged 30 to 39 in good health. The CDR3 runs from the conserved cysteine through the conserved F or W. The D gene is left open where the match is weak. Clone sizes are given selectively: once, few, many, or a class where the clone is expanded.

D	V	J	size	CDR3	DNA
NA	TRBV19	TRBJ1-1	NA	CASSIIREGTEAFF	TGTGCCAGTAGTATCATACGGGAGGGCACTGAAGCTTTCTTT
TRBD2	TRBV7-3	TRBJ2-5	once	CASSSLPGGGQETQYF	TGTGCCAGCAGCTCTCTACCTGGGGGAGGGCAAGAGACCCAGTACTTC
NA	TRBV7-6	TRBJ1-1	NA	CASSAMASTTEAFF	TGTGCCAGCAGCGCAATGGCTTCGACAACTGAAGCTTTCTTT
TRBD1	TRBV30	TRBJ2-5	NA	CAWTPGQGAAETQYF	TGTGCCTGGACACCGGGACAGGGGGCGGCGGAGACCCAGTACTTC
TRBD1	TRBV27	TRBJ2-2	NA	CASSSRDRGLDTGELFF	TGTGCCAGCAGTTCCCGGGACAGGGGGCTGGACACCGGGGAGCTGTTTTTT
NA	TRBV5-1	TRBJ2-2	NA	CATRRDTGELFF	TGCGCCACCAGAAGGGACACCGGGGAGCTGTTTTTT
TRBD1	TRBV18	TRBJ1-2	once	CASSPPGQGINGYTF	TGTGCCAGCTCACCCCCCGGACAGGGAATTAATGGCTACACCTTC
NA	TRBV13	TRBJ1-3	NA	CASSLAISGNTIYF	TGTGCCAGCAGCTTAGCTATTTCTGGAAACACCATATATTTT
TRBD2	TRBV29-1	TRBJ2-5	NA	CSGGLATQTQYF	TGCAGCGGGGGACTAGCGACTCAGACCCAGTACTTC
TRBD1	TRBV6-1	TRBJ2-6	NA	CASSGQGTGANVLTF	TGTGCCAGCAGTGGACAGGGCACAGGGGCCAACGTCCTGACTTTC
NA	TRBV29-1	TRBJ1-1	NA	CSVPSMGQGNTEAFF	TGCAGCGTTCCTTCGATGGGGCAGGGGAACACTGAAGCTTTCTTT
NA	TRBV28	TRBJ2-5	NA	CASSLGTIWETQYF	TGTGCCAGCAGTCTCGGGACAATTTGGGAGACCCAGTACTTC
TRBD2	TRBV27	TRBJ2-5	once	CASSPNGAGEVETQYF	TGTGCCAGCAGCCCAAATGGGGCGGGAGAGGTTGAGACCCAGTACTTC
TRBD2	TRBV9	TRBJ2-5	NA	CASSPGTSGNLETQYF	TGTGCCAGCAGCCCCGGGACTAGCGGGAATCTGGAGACCCAGTACTTC
NA	TRBV15	TRBJ1-5	NA	CATSRVNNQPQHF	TGTGCCACCAGCAGAGTGAACAATCAGCCCCAGCATTTT
NA	TRBV7-8	TRBJ2-4	NA	CASSVDRGIAKNIQYF	TGTGCCAGCAGCGTAGACCGGGGTATAGCCAAAAACATTCAGTACTTC
NA	TRBV5-1	TRBJ1-2	NA	CASSLAGLTYYGYTF	TGCGCCAGCAGCTTGGCGGGTTTAACCTACTATGGCTACACCTTC
NA	TRBV27	TRBJ1-5	NA	CASSDRRAAGNQPQHF	TGTGCCAGCAGTGACCGCAGGGCAGCGGGCAATCAGCCCCAGCATTTT
TRBD1	TRBV18	TRBJ2-7	NA	CASSPGQSSDEQYF	TGTGCCAGCTCACCGGGACAGTCTTCCGACGAGCAGTACTTC
NA	TRBV28	TRBJ2-1	NA	CASSPGVVSGSYNEQFF	TGTGCCAGCAGCCCAGGGGTGGTGTCGGGCAGTTACAATGAGCAGTTCTTC
NA	TRBV19	TRBJ1-3	NA	CATKQGPLGNTIYF	TGTGCCACTAAACAGGGACCACTTGGAAACACCATATATTTT
NA	TRBV23-1	TRBJ1-2	NA	CASSQRRKRPFTHYGYTF	TGCGCCAGCAGCCAGAGACGAAAGAGACCCTTCACCCACTATGGCTACACCTTC